The rows below give T cell receptor beta chains drawn from one sample of a study of type 1 and type 2 diabetes patients. TCRdb passed the multiplex PCR reads through MiXCR, listing each CDR3 protein once. The sample has about 250,000 distinct CDR3 sequences; around 47% are singletons. Sequenced sample: peripheral blood mononuclear cells (PBMCs). The source of these receptors is a man aged 18 to 30 with type 2 diabetes. The conserved cysteine and the conserved F or W are not part of the CDR3 here. The order of the fields is V gene, CDR3 protein.

TRBV25-1 ASSGPVGDTQY
TRBV30 AWNRGGQGYEQY
TRBV2 ASTIYTEAF
TRBV29-1 SVGTGGPGELF
TRBV2 ASSRLSYEKLF
TRBV11-2 ASRVPRDPREQF
TRBV28 ASSPLTGDYEQY
TRBV10-3 AISWKGTETQY
TRBV20-1 SAFPGDGNTEAF
TRBV19 ASSTGLRADTQY
TRBV6-2/TRBV6-3 ATLAHSGANVLT
TRBV20-1 SARDSSSYEQY
TRBV7-2 ASSLEVWNGGWLGSYNEQF
TRBV24-1 ATSDPGIGGEQF
TRBV7-8 ASSLAPDTQY
TRBV10-1 ASSRGDEKLF
TRBV6-1 ASSWEYYEQY
TRBV5-1 ASMGPGRNTEAF
TRBV20-1 SAPRTAIYEQY
TRBV11-2 ASSYRRNNEQY
TRBV19 ASSIGQGTYQETQY
TRBV15 ATSRVAGGVHEQY
TRBV6-1 ASSSGTGKSYEQY
TRBV2 ASSPQTGERAF
TRBV19 ASNDGSGRINEQF
TRBV12-3/TRBV12-4 ASSLERVSYEQY
TRBV6-6 ASSQDTSDTQY
TRBV7-3 ASSQPTGDEQY
TRBV29-1 SVVEGGEQY
TRBV6-1 ATDRVYEQY